These 8 T cell receptor beta chains were sequenced from one sample in a study of graft-versus-host responses after intestinal transplantation. The protocol was immunoSEQ multiplex PCR, while the TCRdb copy is restricted to in-frame clones and leaves out a portion. The table includes roughly 100,000 clones, 80% to 95% detected once. Their target antigens are unknown. The specimen was unstimulated CD8+ T cells sorted from spleen or lymph node cells, collected before intestinal transplant. Receptor source: a human donor who received an intestinal transplant.

V gene TRBV5-1 combines with J gene TRBJ1-4, with 7 bases that match TRBD1. CDR3 length: 14 residues. J was trimmed by 4 bases and V by 2 bases; bases with no gene match: 2. Germline V gene data show CDR1 as SGHRS and CDR2 as YFSETQ. The CDR3 protein is CASSLQGYNEKLFF. Written as DNA, the CDR3 is TGCGCCAGCAGCTTACAGGGGTATAATGAAAAACTGTTTTTT. Using reference TRBV5-1 and TRBJ1-4 for the parts outside the CDR3, the full variable domain is KAGVTQTPRYLIKTRGQQVTLSCSPISGHRSVSWYQQTPGQGLQFLFEYFSETQRNKGNFPGRFSGRQFSNSRSEMNVSTLELGDSALYLCASSLQGYNEKLFFGSGTQLSVL.

This chain links TRBV5-1 with TRBJ1-1; D is unresolved. Trimming pared 3 bases from V and 4 bases from J, leaving 19 bases between. The CDR3 totals 16 residues. CDR1 is SGHRS and CDR2 is YFSETQ in the germline V gene. CDR3 sequence: CASSSYFTAVITEAFF. CDR3 DNA: TGCGCCAGCAGCTCCTATTTTACGGCGGTGATCACTGAAGCTTTCTTT.

The gene calls are TRBV29-1 and TRBJ2-2; TRBD2 is a possible D gene (6 bases). Trimming cost V 6 bases and J 4 bases, with 12 bases left between them. Germline lookup yields CDR1 SQVTM and CDR2 ANQGSEA. The CDR3 loop spans 13 amino acids. CDR3 in amino acids: CSVGGFGTGELFF. CDR3 sequence (DNA): TGCAGCGTCGGGGGTTTCGGCACCGGGGAGCTGTTTTTT.

This CDR3 reads CAWSPGVNEQYF. CDR3 DNA sequence: TGTGCCTGGAGTCCTGGAGTTAACGAGCAGTACTTC. J is TRBJ2-7 and V is TRBV30; D call uncertain. V shed 2 bases and J shed 5 bases, with 10 bases lying between them. CDR3 length: 12 residues. From germline, CDR1 is GTSNPN and CDR2 SVGIG (reference sequence).

This clone was seen only once. The gene calls are TRBV9 and TRBJ1-1, with a weak D call TRBD1 (5 bases). V dropped 0 bases and J dropped 1 base, with 13 bases sitting between them. Germline CDR1 SGDLS, CDR2 YYNGEE. This CDR3 has 16 residues. The CDR3 region has the DNA TGTGCCAGCAGCGTAGTAAGTGGCAGGGAGAACACTGAAGCTTTCTTT. This codes for CASSVVSGRENTEAFF.

The chain carries TRBV5-5 and TRBJ2-3; no firm D call. This CDR3 has 13 residues. Germline loops: CDR1 SGHKS, CDR2 YYEKEE (reference sequence). The germline V and J ends were trimmed by 2 bases and 0 bases, with 4 bases remaining between them. The CDR3 sequence is CASSLDSTDTQYF. CDR3 coding DNA: TGTGCCAGCAGCTTAGACAGCACAGATACGCAGTATTTT.

The chain carries TRBV5-4 and TRBJ2-3, with no clear D. Trimming removed 4 bases at V and 1 base at J, with 4 bases between. The CDR3 runs to 12 residues. Per the germline V gene, CDR1 is SGHNT and CDR2 is YYREEE (reference sequence). The CDR3 DNA is TGTGCCAGCAGCCCGGGCACAGATACGCAGTATTTT. Amino acids: CASSPGTDTQYF.

This chain uses TRBV10-1 with TRBJ1-1; the D gene is possibly TRBD1 (6 bases). Germline V lookup: CDR1 WNHNN, CDR2 SYGVQD (reference sequence). Between the trimmed V and J ends, which lost 2 bases and 6 bases, there was a span of 19 bases. The length of the CDR3 is 16 residues. The CDR3 loop is CASSERSRGGRAEAFF. CDR3 DNA: TGCGCCAGCAGTGAGAGGTCGAGGGGGGGTAGGGCTGAAGCTTTCTTT.